The 31 T cell receptor beta chains reported below all come from one sample, sequenced in a study of neurological immune-mediated disorders. TCRdb passed the 5' RACE reads through MiXCR, listing each CDR3 protein once. The sample shows about 38,000 distinct CDR3 sequences, 4.8% of them seen only once. Sequenced sample: CD4+ T cells from blood. The receptors shown here come from a young man in good health.

In this sample, this clonotype turned up many times. The chain links TRBV6-1 to TRBJ1-1; D gene uncertain. CDR1 and CDR2 (germline): MNHNS, SASEGT. The CDR3 length is 13 residues. The V gene lost 6 bases and the J gene lost 4 bases, with 12 bases spanning the gap. The CDR3 loop reads CASRGTDFTEAFF. In DNA form, the CDR3 reads TGTGCCAGCAGGGGAACAGACTTCACTGAAGCTTTCTTT.

Ten or more counts support this clonotype. The chain uses TRBV7-8 and TRBJ2-2; tentatively, D is TRBD1 (5 bases). The germline V gene has CDR1 SGHVS and CDR2 FQNEAQ. The CDR3 contains 16 residues. Trimming took 3 bases from V and 3 from J, leaving 14 bases between them. CDR3 sequence (DNA): TGTGCCAGCAGCTTCATGGGGCATGGGGACACCGGGGAGCTGTTTTTT. Translating gives CASSFMGHGDTGELFF.

Ten or more counts support this clonotype. The J gene is TRBJ2-2, the V gene TRBV7-8; 7 bases map to TRBD2. The length of the CDR3 is 15 residues. Trimming took 8 bases from V and 4 from J; bases not matched to a gene: 10. CDR1 and CDR2 (germline): SGHVS, FQNEAQ. DNA of the CDR3: TGTGCCAGCCGGACCGGGACTAATCCCACCGGGGAGCTGTTTTTT. Translation: CASRTGTNPTGELFF.

This clonotype was recorded at least ten times. V usage is TRBV5-1 and J usage is TRBJ1-5; 8 bases map to TRBD1. This CDR3 spans 15 amino acids. Germline V CDR1 and CDR2: SGHRS, YFSETQ. V gave up 2 bases and J gave up 6 bases; unmatched junction bases: 7. The CDR3 here is CASSFSGGRGQPQHF. The CDR3 DNA is TGCGCCAGCAGCTTTTCAGGGGGCCGGGGTCAGCCCCAGCATTTT.

This clonotype was seen ten or more times. The chain uses TRBV5-1 and TRBJ2-5, with unresolved D. V was shortened by 3 bases and J by 2 bases, with 8 bases between the two germline ends. Germline lookup yields CDR1 SGHRS and CDR2 YFSETQ. The CDR3 extends over 13 amino acids. CDR3 in amino acids: CASSSAPQETQYF. CDR3 bases: TGCGCCAGCAGCTCTGCCCCACAAGAGACCCAGTACTTC. The variable domain in full, completed from reference TRBV5-1 and TRBJ2-5, reads KAGVTQTPRYLIKTRGQQVTLSCSPISGHRSVSWYQQTPGQGLQFLFEYFSETQRNKGNFPGRFSGRQFSNSRSEMNVSTLELGDSALYLCASSSAPQETQYFGPGTRLLVL.

Ten or more counts support this clonotype. The genes are TRBV7-9 and TRBJ2-4; D is undetermined. V lost 5 bases and J lost 2, with 19 bases in between. The CDR3 runs to 17 residues. Germline V gene lookup returns CDR1 SEHNR and CDR2 FQNEAQ (reference sequence). The CDR3 spells CASSPFRAQLTKNIQYF. The CDR3 coding sequence is TGTGCCAGCAGCCCCTTTAGGGCTCAGCTAACCAAAAACATTCAGTACTTC.

This clonotype was found a few times. The chain joins TRBV5-8 to TRBJ2-3; D gene unclear. V shed 1 base and J shed 6 bases, with 12 bases lying between them. This CDR3 comprises 14 residues. The germline gives CDR1 SGHTS, CDR2 YDEGEE. CDR3 sequence (DNA): TGTGCCAGCAGCTTGATGGCTTATTTGGATACGCAGTATTTT. Translation: CASSLMAYLDTQYF.

This clonotype was recorded many times. This rearrangement joins TRBV20-1 to TRBJ2-1; D call uncertain. CDR3 size: 16 residues. Germline V gene lookup returns CDR1 DFQATT and CDR2 SNEGSKA (reference sequence). Trimming removed 0 bases at V and 3 bases at J, with 15 bases between. CDR3 coding DNA: TGCAGTGCTAGAGATTCCGAGAAAACCCTCTACAATGAGCAGTTCTTC. Its translation is CSARDSEKTLYNEQFF.

This clonotype was seen repeatedly, ten times or more. The chain recombines TRBV20-1 with TRBJ1-2; D remains unclear. Germline V gives CDR1 DFQATT, CDR2 SNEGSKA (reference sequence). This CDR3 spans 14 amino acids. V shed 4 bases and J shed 5 bases, with 17 bases lying between them. CDR3 DNA: TGCAGTGCTATTCTCGCCCGGTTAGGATATGGCTACACCTTC. Residues: CSAILARLGYGYTF.

There are many counts of this clonotype. The rearrangement joins TRBV14 to TRBJ1-4; a weak D match, TRBD1 (5 bases). CDR1 and CDR2 (germline): SGHDN, FVKESK. With 1 base removed from V and 0 bases from J, the gap between germline ends came to 6 bases. The CDR3 totals 15 residues. CDR3 amino acids: CASSQGQTTNEKLFF. Here the CDR3 DNA reads TGTGCCAGCAGCCAAGGACAGACAACTAATGAAAAACTGTTTTTT.

This clonotype occurred many times. The CDR3 DNA reads TGTGCCAGCGCACCAGGGGGTCGTGGGGAGCAGTACTTC. Translation: CASAPGGRGEQYF. The chain has TRBV10-3 and TRBJ2-7; 7 bases are shared with TRBD1. J was trimmed by 7 bases and V by 10 bases; bases with no gene match: 13. CDR1 and CDR2 (germline): ENHRY, SYGVKD. The CDR3 runs to 13 residues.

This clonotype occurred many times. The chain is built from TRBV7-6 and TRBJ1-2; no clear D gene. Deletions cut 2 bases from V and 8 bases from J, with 12 bases between. The CDR3 runs 13 residues. Germline V gives CDR1 SGHVS, CDR2 FNYEAQ. CDR3 region: CASSLNFLEGYTF. The CDR3 bases are TGTGCCAGCAGCTTAAACTTTCTGGAGGGCTACACCTTC.

This clonotype appeared many times. The rearrangement joins TRBV4-3 to TRBJ2-3; the match to TRBD1 covers 10 bases. The trim removed 0 bases at V and 0 bases at J, leaving 3 bases unmatched. The germline V gene encodes CDR1 LGHNA and CDR2 YSLEER. CDR3 length: 17 amino acids. CDR3 coding DNA: TGCGCCAGCAGCCAAGATTGGGGACAGGGGAGCACAGATACGCAGTATTTT. Translating gives CASSQDWGQGSTDTQYF.

This clonotype was counted many times. This rearrangement joins TRBV7-3 to TRBJ1-2, with TRBD1 matching over 7 bases. The CDR3 loop spans 15 amino acids. Unmatched junction bases numbered 15, after V lost 5 bases and J lost 9 bases. CDR1 SGHTA and CDR2 FQGTGA come from the germline V gene. The CDR3 is CASSLPPRQGGSYTF. Here the CDR3 DNA reads TGTGCCAGCAGCCTACCTCCGCGACAGGGAGGAAGCTACACCTTC.

This clonotype was recorded at least ten times. This chain connects TRBV6-2 or TRBV6-3 to TRBJ1-5, with D unclear. CDR3 length equals 17 residues. CDR1 and CDR2 from the germline V gene are MNHEY and SVGEGT. V lost 3 bases, J lost 4 bases, and 19 bases lay in between. Written as DNA, the CDR3 is TGTGCCAGCAGTTATATTGGCAGGCCTACCGGGAATCAGCCCCAGCATTTT. It translates to CASSYIGRPTGNQPQHF.

This clonotype was observed many times. J is TRBJ2-3 and V is TRBV10-3; 10 bases map to TRBD2. CDR1 is ENHRY, CDR2 SYGVKD, per germline. Losses at the gene ends were 11 bases for V and 1 base for J; bases not matched to a gene: 6. The CDR3 totals 14 residues. CDR3 sequence reads: CAVQRGGGTDTQYF. The CDR3 coding sequence is TGTGCCGTGCAGCGGGGGGGGGGCACAGATACGCAGTATTTT.

This clonotype was detected many times. This sequence joins TRBV6-2 or TRBV6-3 and TRBJ1-2; 7 bases agree with TRBD1. CDR1 and CDR2 (germline): MNHEY, SVGEGT. The CDR3 loop spans 15 amino acids. The V segment lost 2 bases and the J segment 5 bases; nucleotides outside the gene matches: 8. As DNA, the CDR3 is TGTGCCAGCAGTTACAACAGGGGCCGTACTTATGGCTACACCTTC. This translates into CASSYNRGRTYGYTF.

The table lists this clonotype with many counts. The chain links TRBV28 to TRBJ1-5; D possibly corresponds to TRBD1 (6 bases). The ends were cut back, 2 bases at V and 5 bases at J, with 13 bases in the middle. Germline CDR1 MDHEN, CDR2 SYDVKM. The CDR3 spans 15 residues. The CDR3 loop reads CASSLGWGADQPQHF. The CDR3 nucleotides read TGTGCCAGCAGTTTAGGTTGGGGGGCCGATCAGCCCCAGCATTTT.

This clonotype was recorded many times. The chain has TRBV3-1 and TRBJ1-5; a weak D match, TRBD1 (6 bases). The CDR3 has 14 amino acids. The V gene's germline CDR1 is LGHDT and CDR2 YNNKEL (reference sequence). V dropped 1 base and J dropped 6 bases, with 10 bases sitting between them. This CDR3 reads CASSQGSRGQPQHF. The CDR3 nucleotides are TGTGCCAGCAGCCAAGGATCCAGGGGTCAGCCCCAGCATTTT.

This clonotype occurred many times. V and J are TRBV3-1 and TRBJ1-4; D is perhaps TRBD1 (5 bases). This CDR3 region has 13 residues. The germline gives CDR1 LGHDT, CDR2 YNNKEL (reference sequence). Deletions cut 1 base from V and 11 bases from J, with 11 bases between. Here the CDR3 reads CASSQGQGIKLFF. The CDR3 region has the DNA TGTGCCAGCAGCCAAGGGCAGGGAATCAAACTGTTTTTT.

In this sample, this clonotype turned up many times. This chain connects TRBV12-3 or TRBV12-4 to TRBJ1-5; the D is unclear. This CDR3 has 15 amino acids. V dropped 3 bases and J dropped 0 bases, with 9 bases sitting between them. The CDR3 DNA is TGTGCCAGCAGTTTTTTAGGGAATAGCAATCAGCCCCAGCATTTT. Protein: CASSFLGNSNQPQHF.

This clonotype has a count of ten or more. This rearrangement joins TRBV28 to TRBJ1-1; no clear D gene. The CDR3 runs to 11 residues. CDR1 MDHEN and CDR2 SYDVKM come from the germline V gene. Trimming left V 3 bases short and J 7 bases short, with 6 bases between. For the CDR3, the DNA is TGTGCCAGCAGTTTGAACCATGAAGCTTTCTTT. It specifies CASSLNHEAFF.

This clonotype was seen ten or more times. The chain carries TRBV7-6 and TRBJ1-5, with D tentatively TRBD1 (6 bases). CDR1 SGHVS and CDR2 FNYEAQ come from the germline V gene. The CDR3 length is 15 residues. Trimming left V 4 bases short and J 4 bases short, with 14 bases between. The CDR3 nucleotides are TGTGCCAGCAGCTATATGTCGGGGGCGAATCAGCCCCAGCATTTT. The encoded protein is CASSYMSGANQPQHF.

This clonotype has a count of ten or more. The gene calls are TRBV7-2 and TRBJ2-1, with D uncertain. The CDR3 runs 14 residues. Germline loops: CDR1 SGHTA, CDR2 FQGNSA. V was trimmed by 5 bases and J by 9 bases, leaving 17 bases between them. CDR3 coding DNA: TGTGCCAGCAGCACCTCCTTTGTCGGTGGTGAGCAGTTCTTC. It codes for CASSTSFVGGEQFF.

In its sample, this clonotype was seen many times. The J gene is TRBJ2-3, the V gene TRBV20-1, with D unclear. From germline, CDR1 is DFQATT and CDR2 SNEGSKA (reference sequence). V lost 5 bases to trimming and J lost 4 bases, with 13 bases between them. The CDR3 is 13 amino acids. The CDR3 DNA reads as TGCAGTGCTTTTAACAGTCTCCCAGATACGCAGTATTTT. This translates into CSAFNSLPDTQYF.

This clonotype was recorded at least ten times. This chain connects TRBV5-6 to TRBJ2-7; D remains unclear. This CDR3 is built from 15 residues. Trimming took 1 base from V and 7 from J, leaving 18 bases between them. Germline V lookup: CDR1 SGHDT, CDR2 YYEEEE. The CDR3 region has the DNA TGTGCCAGCAGCTTGTTCGGCCGAAAGGTTGGGGAGCAGTACTTC. It encodes CASSLFGRKVGEQYF.

This clonotype occurred many times. The chain recombines TRBV3-1 with TRBJ1-1; D not certain. The CDR3 is 14 residues long. Germline-derived CDR1 and CDR2 are LGHDT and YNNKEL (reference sequence). V was shortened by 1 base and J by 1 base, with 7 bases between the two germline ends. The CDR3 DNA reads as TGTGCCAGCAGCCAAGTCCCACAGAACACTGAAGCTTTCTTT. This translates into CASSQVPQNTEAFF.

This clonotype was counted ten times or more. This rearrangement joins TRBV20-1 to TRBJ2-6; TRBD1 agrees at 7 bases. CDR3 length: 14 amino acids. Germline loops: CDR1 DFQATT, CDR2 SNEGSKA (reference sequence). V lost 6 bases to trimming and J lost 0 bases; unmatched junction nucleotides: 2. For the CDR3, the DNA is TGCAGTGCGGGGGACAGCTCTGGGGCCAACGTCCTGACTTTC. Translating gives CSAGDSSGANVLTF.

This clonotype was picked up many times. In DNA, the CDR3 is TGCAGTGCTGTACAGGCGGCGAACACTGAAGCTTTCTTT. Amino acids: CSAVQAANTEAFF. The genes are TRBV20-1 and TRBJ1-1; possible D gene TRBD1, 5 bases. V lost 5 bases and J 1 base, leaving 11 bases between the germline ends. Germline CDR1 reads DFQATT; CDR2 reads SNEGSKA (reference sequence). This CDR3 is built from 13 residues.

This clonotype came up many times. A much larger clone lies one base from this, so it may be a read error. The V call is TRBV27, the J call TRBJ1-2; TRBD1 might be the D (6 bases). CDR3 size: 15 residues. The germline V gene encodes CDR1 MNHEY and CDR2 SMNVEV (reference sequence). V lost 6 bases and J 3 bases, leaving 17 bases between the germline ends. The CDR3 loop is CASRNLGGLDYGYTF. The CDR3 nucleotides are TGTGCCAGCAGAAATCTAGGGGGACTGGACTATGGCTACACCTTC.

V and J are TRBV10-1 and TRBJ2-6; unclear D gene. With 0 bases removed from V and 0 bases from J, the gap between germline ends came to 3 bases. Germline values: CDR1 WNHNN, CDR2 SYGVQD (reference sequence). There are 15 residues in the CDR3. The CDR3 DNA reads TGCGCCAGCAGTGAGTCAGGCTCTGGGGCCAACGTCCTGACTTTC. Translated: CASSESGSGANVLTF.